This TCR beta chain comes out of a study of T cells in Graves' hyperthyroidism and ophthalmopathy. General study results and limits: Patients with ophthalmopathy were separated from those with stable hyperthyroidism by a 13 V-J model.

TCR beta CDR3 region amplification was performed from RNA transcripts. When the TCR CDR3 underwent first-round RT-PCR, the HTBI primer set was used. TCRdb ran MiXCR on the multiplex PCR reads and lists one entry per CDR3 protein. The data contain around 800,000 distinct CDR3 sequences, roughly 40% of them singletons. In the case of this clonotype: Antigen unknown.

This CDR3 has 14 amino acids. Looked up from germline, CDR1 is LNHDA and CDR2 is SQIVND (reference sequence). After removal of 1 base from V and 2 bases from J, the junction contained 2 bases not matched to a gene. The patients, who ranged from 18 to 65 in age, presented with newly diagnosed hyperthyroidism lasting under 2 months. The study based diagnoses on clinical symptoms, serum thyroxine and TRAb, thyroid ultrasound and orbital computed tomography. The source is a young man with Graves' hyperthyroidism. The sequenced material came from blood. The V call is TRBV19, the J call TRBJ2-7, with 7 nucleotides matching TRBD1. DNA for the CDR3: TGTGCCAGTAGTATAGCAGACAGGGCCTACGAGCAGTACTTC. It is translated as CASSIADRAYEQYF.